This T cell receptor (beta chain) was found in a study of T cell responses to AZD1222 COVID-19 vaccine. Comments on this clone: The antigen is not known.

Sequenced by immunoSEQ multiplex PCR; TCRdb stores in-frame clones only, minus some. The repertoire has around 150,000 clones, about 90% of them found once; the top ten carry more than 1%. General study points: Spike-specific TCR breadth and depth were elevated following two AZD1222 doses.

V was pared by 7 bases and J by 5 bases, with 7 bases of the junction left unmatched. The CDR3 loop spans 13 amino acids. The source of this sequence is an adult who received the AZD1222 COVID-19 vaccine. This sample comprised peripheral blood, obtained 28 days after the second AZD1222 dose. The V call is TRBV12-3 or TRBV12-4, the J call TRBJ1-1, with 7 positions matching TRBD1. This CDR3 is CASNPNRGTEAFF. The CDR3 nucleotides are TGTGCCAGCAATCCTAACAGGGGTACTGAAGCTTTCTTT.